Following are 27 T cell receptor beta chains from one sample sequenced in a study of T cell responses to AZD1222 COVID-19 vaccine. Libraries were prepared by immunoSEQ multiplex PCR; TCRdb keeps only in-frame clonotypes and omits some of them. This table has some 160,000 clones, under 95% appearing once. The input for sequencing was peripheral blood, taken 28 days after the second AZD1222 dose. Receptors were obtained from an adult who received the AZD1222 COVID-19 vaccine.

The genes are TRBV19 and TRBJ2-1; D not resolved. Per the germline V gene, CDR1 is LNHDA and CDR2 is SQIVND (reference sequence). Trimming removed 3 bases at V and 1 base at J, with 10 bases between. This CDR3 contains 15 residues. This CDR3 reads CASSIGPGSYNEQFF. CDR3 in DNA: TGTGCCAGTAGTATCGGTCCAGGATCCTACAATGAGCAGTTCTTC.

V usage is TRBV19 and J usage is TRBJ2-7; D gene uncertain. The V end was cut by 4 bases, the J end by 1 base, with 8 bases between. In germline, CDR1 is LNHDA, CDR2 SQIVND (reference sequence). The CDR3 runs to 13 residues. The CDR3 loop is CASSRSQSYEQYF. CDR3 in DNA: TGTGCCAGTAGTAGGAGTCAGTCCTACGAGCAGTACTTC.

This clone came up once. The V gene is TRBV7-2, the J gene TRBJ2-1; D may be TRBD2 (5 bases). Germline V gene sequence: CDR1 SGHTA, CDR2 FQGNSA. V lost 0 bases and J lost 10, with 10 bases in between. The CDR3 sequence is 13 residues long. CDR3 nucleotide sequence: TGTGCCAGCAGCTTAGCTTTAGCGCGGGAGCAGTTCTTC. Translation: CASSLALAREQFF.

The CDR3 DNA sequence: TGTGCCAGTAGTATAGAAAGAGGCACTGAAGCTTTCTTT. Residues: CASSIERGTEAFF. The chain recombines TRBV19 with TRBJ1-1, with D uncertain. V gave up 0 bases and J gave up 4 bases, with 6 bases separating them. Germline V lookup: CDR1 LNHDA, CDR2 SQIVND (reference sequence). The CDR3 has 13 amino acids. The whole variable domain, filled in from reference TRBV19 and TRBJ1-1, reads DGGITQSPKYLFRKEGQNVTLSCEQNLNHDAMYWYRQDPGQGLRLIYYSQIVNDFQKGDIAEGYSVSREKKESFPLTVTSAQKNPTAFYLCASSIERGTEAFFGQGTRLTVV.

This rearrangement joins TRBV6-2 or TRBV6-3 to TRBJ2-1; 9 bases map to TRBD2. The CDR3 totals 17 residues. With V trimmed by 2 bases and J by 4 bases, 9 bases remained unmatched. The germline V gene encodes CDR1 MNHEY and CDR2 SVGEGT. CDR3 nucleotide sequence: TGTGCCAGCAGTTACCTGATTAGCGGGAGTAGGTACAATGAGCAGTTCTTC. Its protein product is CASSYLISGSRYNEQFF.

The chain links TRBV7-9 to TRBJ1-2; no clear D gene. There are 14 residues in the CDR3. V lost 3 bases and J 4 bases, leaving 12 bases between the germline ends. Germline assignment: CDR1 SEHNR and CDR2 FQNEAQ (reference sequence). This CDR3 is CASSLSRSGYGYTF. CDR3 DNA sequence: TGTGCCAGCAGCTTGTCCAGGTCTGGCTATGGCTACACCTTC.

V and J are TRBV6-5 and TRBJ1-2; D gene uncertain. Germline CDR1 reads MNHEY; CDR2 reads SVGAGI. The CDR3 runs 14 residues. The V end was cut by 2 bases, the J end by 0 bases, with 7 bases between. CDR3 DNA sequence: TGTGCCAGCAGTTACGTTGCTGCTAACTATGGCTACACCTTC. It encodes CASSYVAANYGYTF.

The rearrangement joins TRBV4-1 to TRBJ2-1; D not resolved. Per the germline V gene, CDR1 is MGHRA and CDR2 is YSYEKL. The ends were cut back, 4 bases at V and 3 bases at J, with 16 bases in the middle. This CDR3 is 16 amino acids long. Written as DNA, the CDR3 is TGCGCCAGCAGCCGGTCTGGAAGGTCCCTCTACAATGAGCAGTTCTTC. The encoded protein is CASSRSGRSLYNEQFF.

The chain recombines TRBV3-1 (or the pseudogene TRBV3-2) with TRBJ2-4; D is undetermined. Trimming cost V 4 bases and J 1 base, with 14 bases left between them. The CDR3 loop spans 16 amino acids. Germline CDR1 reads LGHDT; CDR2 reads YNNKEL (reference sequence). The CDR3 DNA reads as TGTGCCAGCAGCCCAGCTCCCCGGAAGGCCAAAAACATTCAGTACTTC. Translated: CASSPAPRKAKNIQYF.

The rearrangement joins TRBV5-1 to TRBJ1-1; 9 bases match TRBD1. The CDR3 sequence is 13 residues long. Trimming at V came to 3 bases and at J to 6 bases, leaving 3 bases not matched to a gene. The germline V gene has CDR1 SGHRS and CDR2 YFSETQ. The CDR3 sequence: CASSYGQGPEAFF. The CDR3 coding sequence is TGCGCCAGCAGCTACGGACAGGGGCCTGAAGCTTTCTTT.

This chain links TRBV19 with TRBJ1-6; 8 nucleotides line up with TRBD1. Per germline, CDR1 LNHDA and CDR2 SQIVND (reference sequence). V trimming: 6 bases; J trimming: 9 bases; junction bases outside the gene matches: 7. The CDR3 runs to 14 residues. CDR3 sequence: CASSLGTGISPLHF. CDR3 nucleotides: TGTGCCAGTAGCTTGGGGACAGGTATTTCACCCCTCCACTTT.

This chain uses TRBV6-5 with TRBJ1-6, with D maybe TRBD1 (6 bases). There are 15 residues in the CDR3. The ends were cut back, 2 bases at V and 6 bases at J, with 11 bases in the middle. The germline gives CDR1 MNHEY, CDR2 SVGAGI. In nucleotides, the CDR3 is TGTGCCAGCAGTTACGCGGACAGATTTAATTCACCCCTCCACTTT. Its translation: CASSYADRFNSPLHF.

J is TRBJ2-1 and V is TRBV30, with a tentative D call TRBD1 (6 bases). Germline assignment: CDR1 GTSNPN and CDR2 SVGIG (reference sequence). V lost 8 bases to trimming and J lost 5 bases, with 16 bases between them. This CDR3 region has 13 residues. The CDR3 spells CAGAQGTHNEQFF. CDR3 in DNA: TGTGCCGGGGCCCAGGGGACCCACAATGAGCAGTTCTTC.

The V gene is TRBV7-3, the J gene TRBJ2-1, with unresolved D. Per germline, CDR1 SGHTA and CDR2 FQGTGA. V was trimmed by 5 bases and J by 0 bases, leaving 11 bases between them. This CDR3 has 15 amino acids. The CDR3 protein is CASSAEIYSYNEQFF. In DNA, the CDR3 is TGTGCCAGCAGCGCAGAGATCTACTCCTACAATGAGCAGTTCTTC.

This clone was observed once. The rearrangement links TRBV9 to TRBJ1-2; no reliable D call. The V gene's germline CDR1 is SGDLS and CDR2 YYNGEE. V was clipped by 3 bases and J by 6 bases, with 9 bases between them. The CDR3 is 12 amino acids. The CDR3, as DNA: TGTGCCAGCAGCGGGATCACGGATGGCTACACCTTC. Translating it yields CASSGITDGYTF.

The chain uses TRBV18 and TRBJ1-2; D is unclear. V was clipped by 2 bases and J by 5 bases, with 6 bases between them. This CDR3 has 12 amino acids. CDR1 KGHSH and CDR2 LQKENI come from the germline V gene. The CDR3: CASSPDGYGYTF. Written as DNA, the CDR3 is TGTGCCAGCTCACCAGATGGGTATGGCTACACCTTC.

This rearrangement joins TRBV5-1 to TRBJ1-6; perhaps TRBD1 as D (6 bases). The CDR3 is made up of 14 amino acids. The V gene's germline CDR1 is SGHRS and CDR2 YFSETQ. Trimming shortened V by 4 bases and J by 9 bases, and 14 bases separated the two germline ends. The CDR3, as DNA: TGCGCCAGCAGCCTCCGGGACACTGGTTCACCCCTCCACTTT. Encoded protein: CASSLRDTGSPLHF.

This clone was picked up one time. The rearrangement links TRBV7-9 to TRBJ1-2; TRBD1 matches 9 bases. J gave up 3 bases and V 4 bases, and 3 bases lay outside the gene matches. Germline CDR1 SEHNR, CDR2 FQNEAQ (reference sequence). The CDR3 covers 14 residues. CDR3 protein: CASSSGQGDYGYTF. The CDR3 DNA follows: TGTGCCAGCAGCTCGGGACAGGGTGACTATGGCTACACCTTC.

CDR3 sequence reads: CASKREGTEAFF. CDR3 DNA: TGCGCCAGCAAAAGGGAGGGCACTGAAGCTTTCTTT. The J gene is TRBJ1-1, the V gene TRBV5-1; D call uncertain. The CDR3 runs to 12 residues. Germline CDR1 and CDR2: SGHRS and YFSETQ. Deletions cut 6 bases from V and 4 bases from J, with 10 bases between. The full variable domain, rest sourced from reference TRBV5-1 and TRBJ1-1, is KAGVTQTPRYLIKTRGQQVTLSCSPISGHRSVSWYQQTPGQGLQFLFEYFSETQRNKGNFPGRFSGRQFSNSRSEMNVSTLELGDSALYLCASKREGTEAFFGQGTRLTVV.

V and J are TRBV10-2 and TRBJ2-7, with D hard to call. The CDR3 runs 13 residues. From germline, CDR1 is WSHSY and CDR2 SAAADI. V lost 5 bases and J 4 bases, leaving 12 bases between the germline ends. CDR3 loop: CASSTQVGYEQYF. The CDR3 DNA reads TGCGCCAGCAGTACGCAGGTTGGTTACGAGCAGTACTTC.

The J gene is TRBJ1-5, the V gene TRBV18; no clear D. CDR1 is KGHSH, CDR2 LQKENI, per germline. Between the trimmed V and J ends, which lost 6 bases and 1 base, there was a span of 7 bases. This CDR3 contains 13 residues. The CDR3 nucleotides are TGTGCCAGCTCGATCGAAAGCAATCAGCCCCAGCATTTT. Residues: CASSIESNQPQHF.

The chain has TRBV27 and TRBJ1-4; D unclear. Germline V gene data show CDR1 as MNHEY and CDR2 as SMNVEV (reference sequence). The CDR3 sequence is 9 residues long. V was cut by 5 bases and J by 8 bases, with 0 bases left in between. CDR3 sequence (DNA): TGTGCCAGCAGTGAAAAACTGTTTTTT. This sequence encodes CASSEKLFF.

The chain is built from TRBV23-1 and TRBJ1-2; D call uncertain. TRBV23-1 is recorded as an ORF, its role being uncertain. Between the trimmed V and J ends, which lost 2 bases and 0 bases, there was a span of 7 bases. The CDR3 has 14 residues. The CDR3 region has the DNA TGCGCCAGCAGTCAAGGGATTACTAACTATGGCTACACCTTC. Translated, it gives CASSQGITNYGYTF.

The CDR3 sequence is CASKFGGFRVNTEAFF. The CDR3 DNA follows: TGTGCCAGCAAATTCGGGGGATTTAGGGTGAACACTGAAGCTTTCTTT. The chain couples TRBV2 to TRBJ1-1; possibly TRBD1 for D (5 bases). Trimming took off 7 bases at V and 0 bases at J, with 18 bases between the two ends. The CDR3 spans 16 residues. CDR1 is SNHLY and CDR2 is FYNNEI in the germline V gene.

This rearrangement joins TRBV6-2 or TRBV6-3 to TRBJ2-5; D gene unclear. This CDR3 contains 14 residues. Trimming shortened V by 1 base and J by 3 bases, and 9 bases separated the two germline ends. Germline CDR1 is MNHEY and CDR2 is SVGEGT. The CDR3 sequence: CASSYLSQEETQYF. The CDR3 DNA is TGTGCCAGCAGTTACTTGAGTCAAGAAGAGACCCAGTACTTC.

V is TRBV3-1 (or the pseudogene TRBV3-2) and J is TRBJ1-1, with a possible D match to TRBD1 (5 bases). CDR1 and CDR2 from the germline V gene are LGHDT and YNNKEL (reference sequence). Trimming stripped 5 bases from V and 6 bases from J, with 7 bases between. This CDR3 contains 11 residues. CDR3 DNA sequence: TGTGCCAGCAGCTCGGGACCTGAAGCTTTCTTT. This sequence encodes CASSSGPEAFF.

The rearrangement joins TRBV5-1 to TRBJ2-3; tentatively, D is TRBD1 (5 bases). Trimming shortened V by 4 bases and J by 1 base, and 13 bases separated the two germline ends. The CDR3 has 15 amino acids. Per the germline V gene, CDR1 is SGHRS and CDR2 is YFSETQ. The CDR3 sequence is CASSIQDRRTDTQYF. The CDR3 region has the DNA TGCGCCAGCAGCATACAAGACAGACGCACAGATACGCAGTATTTT.